One and the same sample provided the 5 T cell receptor beta chains below, sequenced in a study of T-cell memory formation after mild COVID-19. TCRdb re-derived calls from the 5' RACE reads in MiXCR, one entry per CDR3 protein. Among just under 350,000 distinct CDR3 sequences, approximately 12% were seen once, and the ten largest hold around 21%. Sequencing was done on a sample of PBMCs or a T cell subset sorted from them (not recorded which). Receptors originate from a man aged 18-30 years who had mild COVID-19 (a few samples of this study predate the infection). Cell type and time point are not known.

In its sample, this clonotype was seen a few times. This chain uses TRBV4-2 with TRBJ2-2, with TRBD2 matching over 7 bases. Germline V gives CDR1 LGHNA, CDR2 YNFKEQ. CDR3 length equals 14 residues. With V trimmed by 5 bases and J by 7 bases, 7 bases remained unmatched. CDR3 nucleotides: TGTGCCAGCAGCACCGGGCTAGCGGTCGGGGAGCTGTTTTTT. This gives the protein CASSTGLAVGELFF.

This clonotype occurred once. The rearrangement uses TRBV6-5 and TRBJ1-4; D is undetermined. With 0 bases removed from V and 7 bases from J, the gap between germline ends came to 9 bases. Germline V CDR1 and CDR2: MNHEY, SVGAGI. This CDR3 comprises 14 residues. The CDR3 is CASSYSRNGEKLFF. The CDR3 DNA is TGTGCCAGCAGTTACTCCAGGAACGGTGAAAAACTGTTTTTT.

The chain is built from TRBV24-1 and TRBJ1-2; TRBD1 agrees at 7 bases. Looked up from germline, CDR1 is KGHDR and CDR2 is SFDVKD. V gave up 2 bases and J gave up 8 bases; unmatched junction bases: 7. This CDR3 contains 14 residues. The CDR3 DNA reads as TGTGCCACCAGTGATTGGGGACAGAGCGGGGGCTACACCTTC. Translated: CATSDWGQSGGYTF.

This clonotype was seen more than once but under ten times. The CDR3 nucleotides are TGTGCCAGCAGCTTACGAACCTCGGGGACTAGGGAGAGCTACGAGCAGTACTTC. This gives the protein CASSLRTSGTRESYEQYF. The gene calls are TRBV7-2 and TRBJ2-7; 8 positions agree with TRBD2. Germline CDR1 is SGHTA and CDR2 is FQGNSA. The length of the CDR3 is 18 residues. V dropped 2 bases and J dropped 3; count of bases not matched to a gene: 15.

The chain has TRBV24-1 and TRBJ2-3; the match to TRBD2 covers 7 bases. CDR1 and CDR2 (germline): KGHDR, SFDVKD. V shed 5 bases, J shed 7 bases, and the junction held 8 bases outside the gene matches. The CDR3 has 14 residues. Here the CDR3 DNA reads TGTGCCACCAGTGCCCTGGGGGGGGGATATACGCAGTATTTT. Its translation: CATSALGGGYTQYF.